A selection of T cell receptor beta chains follows, all from one sample in a study of regulatory T cells in long-lasting Graves disease. Using its own MiXCR run on the multiplex PCR reads, TCRdb lists one record per CDR3 protein. The repertoire has 500,000 to 800,000 distinct CDR3 sequences, 30% of them found once; the top ten carry roughly 41%. Sequencing was performed on peripheral blood mononuclear cells (PBMCs), taken when the disease was refractory, from a patient treated with antithyroid drugs. The receptor source for this set is a female donor with Graves disease. Each CDR3 is given with its conserved first and last residue.

CSARGFRTTNEKLFF	TRBV20-1	TRBJ1-4
CASSEARQGARETQYF	TRBV6-1	TRBJ2-5
CASSSMGQGTDDYEQYF	TRBV11-2	TRBJ2-7
CASRESTGTHAEAFF	TRBV2	TRBJ1-1
CSARGGSSMNTEAFF	TRBV20-1	TRBJ1-1
CASSSLQGEKLFF	TRBV6-9	TRBJ1-4
CASSYGNTGSYNSPLHF	TRBV6-5	TRBJ1-6
CAISEDTGKYGYTF	TRBV10-3	TRBJ1-2
CASSPGTSGRAINEQFF	TRBV5-1	TRBJ2-1
CASSASGSTNTGELFF	TRBV2	TRBJ2-2
CASSLALAKQETQYF	TRBV7-2	TRBJ2-5
CASSLVGANVLTF	TRBV7-2	TRBJ2-6
CSGQETNYGYTF	TRBV29-1	TRBJ1-2
CASSLGQGDEQYF	TRBV11-2	TRBJ2-7
CASSSVGRQANEKLFF	TRBV28	TRBJ1-4
CASTRGGLIYGYTF	TRBV28	TRBJ1-2
CSVVGFSYEQYF	TRBV29-1	TRBJ2-7
CSVERGYDGYTF	TRBV29-1	TRBJ1-2
CASSLVAGPMNTEAFF	TRBV5-1	TRBJ1-1